The clone carrying this T cell receptor beta chain was observed a few times. Its specificity is unknown. Through a sample-barcoded 5' primer and a J-beta primer mix, a second PCR was run for roughly 6 to 11 cycles. The authors tagged each cDNA molecule using a template-switch adaptor with 12 random nucleotides. In TCRdb, the 5' RACE reads were re-called with MiXCR into one record per CDR3 protein. The repertoire holds 920,000 or so distinct CDR3 sequences, with 40% to 45% as singletons. This sample is part of a study of blood T cells in healthy people across ages. Study outcomes and limitations: Long-lived and aged donors differed, with more naive CD4+ cells and higher diversity in the long-lived. Diversity estimates from one million T cells were considered underestimates. Per million T cells, TCR beta diversity dropped about linearly as age rose.

Germline V gives CDR1 LGHDT, CDR2 YNNKEL (reference sequence). The V segment lost 10 bases and the J segment 6 bases; nucleotides outside the gene matches: 3. CDR3 length: 13 amino acids. Sequenced material: blood. The clonotype originates from a woman aged 55-70 years in good health. The chain couples TRBV3-1 to TRBJ2-1, with 13 nucleotides matching TRBD2. CDR3 in amino acids: CATRTSGGNEQFF. The CDR3 nucleotides are TGTGCCACGCGGACTAGCGGGGGCAATGAGCAGTTCTTC.